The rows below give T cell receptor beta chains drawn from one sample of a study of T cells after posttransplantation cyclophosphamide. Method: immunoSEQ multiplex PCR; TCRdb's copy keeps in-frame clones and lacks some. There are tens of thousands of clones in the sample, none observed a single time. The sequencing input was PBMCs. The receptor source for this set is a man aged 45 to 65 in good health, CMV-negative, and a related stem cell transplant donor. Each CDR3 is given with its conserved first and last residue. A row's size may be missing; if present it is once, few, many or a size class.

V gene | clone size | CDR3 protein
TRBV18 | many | CASSPLAGQGETQYF
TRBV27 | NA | CASRRQGGHEQYF
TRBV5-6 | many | CASSLVASGGKTQYF
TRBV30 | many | CAWGTSFWSNEQFF
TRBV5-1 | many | CASSLAGTGGEETQYF
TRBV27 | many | CASSTLQGGEEKLFF
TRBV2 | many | CASSEGRGSEAFF
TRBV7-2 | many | CASSWPLGGTQYF
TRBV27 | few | CACGVGAGGSPLHF
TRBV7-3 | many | CASSRQGMETQYF
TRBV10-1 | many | CASSGRTSGEQYF
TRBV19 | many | CASSNEGTGGFGDNALLYGYTF
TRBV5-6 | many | CASSRGTNSYNEQFF
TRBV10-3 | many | CAISAGYSTDTQYF
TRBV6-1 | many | CASSEAQWQWYNEQFF